This TCR beta chain was retrieved from a study of blood T cell repertoires in COVID-19. Study-level background: T cells, B-cell-depleted T cells, or PBMCs provided the cDNA or gDNA that served as material.

Under the authors' procedure: Using reference gene primer amplification, nucleated cell counts were estimated. Clones were sequenced by immunoSEQ multiplex PCR, and TCRdb holds only the in-frame ones, with some missing. V and J calls and clone size are given by that table; D and trimming were obtained from the DNA. The data contain about 150,000 clones, 88% of them seen just once; the ten biggest clones take up 2% to 2.5%. This CDR3 has 17 amino acids. V shed 1 base, J shed 2 bases, and the junction held 9 bases outside the gene matches. Germline values: CDR1 SGHTA, CDR2 FQGNSA. The sequencing input was peripheral blood. The receptor was derived from a man aged 50-59 years who had recovered from COVID-19. The V call is TRBV7-2, the J call TRBJ2-7, with 9 positions matching TRBD2. CDR3 coding DNA: TGTGCCAGCAGCTTAGAGATTAGCGGGAGCAGGGCCTACGAGCAGTACTTC. This codes for CASSLEISGSRAYEQYF.